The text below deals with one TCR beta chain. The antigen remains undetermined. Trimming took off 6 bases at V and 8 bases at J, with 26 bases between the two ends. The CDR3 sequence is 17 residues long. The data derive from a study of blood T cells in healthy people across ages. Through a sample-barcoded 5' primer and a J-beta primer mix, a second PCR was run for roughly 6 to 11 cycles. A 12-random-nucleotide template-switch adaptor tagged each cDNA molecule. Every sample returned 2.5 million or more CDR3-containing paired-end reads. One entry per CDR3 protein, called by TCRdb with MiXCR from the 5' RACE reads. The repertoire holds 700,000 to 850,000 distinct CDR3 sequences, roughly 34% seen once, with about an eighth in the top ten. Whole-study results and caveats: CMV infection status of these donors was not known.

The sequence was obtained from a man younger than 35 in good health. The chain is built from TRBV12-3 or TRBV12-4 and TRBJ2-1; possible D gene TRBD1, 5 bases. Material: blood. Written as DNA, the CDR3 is TGTGCCAGCAGGCCAGCCTACCGGAGACAGCTAGTCTATGAGCAGTTCTTC. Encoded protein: CASRPAYRRQLVYEQFF.